The T cell receptor (beta chain) described here comes from a study of Graves' ophthalmopathy and Graves' hyperthyroidism. V was pared by 2 bases and J by 0 bases, with 11 bases between. This CDR3 is 15 amino acids long. The V gene's germline CDR1 is SGDLS and CDR2 YYNGEE. Amplification of the TCR beta CDR3 regions used RNA transcripts (as template). Amplification began with first-round RT-PCR using HTBI primers, then second-round multiplex PCR was performed. TCRdb itself ran the multiplex PCR reads through MiXCR, one entry per CDR3 protein. The table lists about 380,000 distinct CDR3 sequences, 15% of them singletons. Study results and caveats: Blood repertoires reportedly contained most expanded thyroid clonotypes above 0.001 frequency.

If no ophthalmopathy appeared within 18 months of follow-up, hyperthyroidism was termed stable. In this cohort, patients with other autoimmune diseases, uncontrolled infections, pregnancy or lactation were excluded. Fresh peripheral blood (more than 9.5 ml) yielded the PBMCs. Of note for this clonotype: The antigen is unknown.

The source material was peripheral blood. V and J are TRBV9 and TRBJ1-1; no clear D. This clonotype was sampled from a woman aged 18-29 years with stable Graves' hyperthyroidism. The chain's CDR3 is CASSVRSGVNTEAFF. The CDR3 nucleotides are TGTGCCAGCAGCGTTAGATCCGGGGTGAACACTGAAGCTTTCTTT. The whole variable domain, filled in from reference TRBV9 and TRBJ1-1, reads DSGVTQTPKHLITATGQRVTLRCSPRSGDLSVYWYQQSLDQGLQFLIQYYNGEERAKGNILERFSAQQFPDLHSELNLSSLELGDSALYFCASSVRSGVNTEAFFGQGTRLTVV.